These T cell receptor beta chains were read from a single sample in a study of blood T cell repertoires in COVID-19. The protocol was immunoSEQ multiplex PCR, while the TCRdb copy is restricted to in-frame clones and leaves out a portion. This table holds about 69,000 clones, about 91% found once. Material: peripheral blood. The receptors shown here come from a woman in her fifties or sixties with active COVID-19. CDR3s leave out the opening cysteine and the closing phenylalanine or tryptophan. The D gene is left open where the match is weak.

>TRBJ1-3|TRBV3-1/TRBV3-2|-
ASSQKRGNTIY
>TRBJ2-1|TRBV19|TRBD2
ASRDREGYNEQF
>TRBJ1-4|TRBV2|-
ASSGSSSYEKLF
>TRBJ2-2|TRBV5-1|-
ASNVGTPNTGELF
>TRBJ2-3|TRBV7-9|TRBD2
ASSPSSGRTDTQY
>TRBJ1-6|TRBV28|TRBD1
ASRGGQLNSPLH
>TRBJ1-2|TRBV27|-
ALFFVRRSWGDYGYT
>TRBJ2-7|TRBV19|-
ASSRATGDYEQY
>TRBJ2-2|TRBV3-1/TRBV3-2|TRBD2
ASSQPGTRGAGELF
>TRBJ1-5|TRBV19|-
ASSIGGNQPQH
>TRBJ2-2|TRBV9|TRBD2
ASSATSGSGLGTGELF
>TRBJ1-4|TRBV15|TRBD1
ATRTGAIEKLF
>TRBJ2-3|TRBV19|TRBD2
ASSIPSGSTDTQY
>TRBJ2-5|TRBV2|TRBD1
ASSDGQGSLETQY
>TRBJ2-7|TRBV28|-
ASSSLDFNEQY
>TRBJ1-3|TRBV7-2|-
ASSLQGSGNTIY
>TRBJ2-5|TRBV2|TRBD1
ASIVDRGGQTQY
>TRBJ2-1|TRBV5-1|TRBD2
ASSLMSGGSYNEQF
>TRBJ2-3|TRBV13|-
ASSNIPLPDTQY
>TRBJ2-2|TRBV28|-
ASIIGGFTGELF
>TRBJ2-2|TRBV6-5|-
ASSYSSSGAGELF
>TRBJ2-1|TRBV7-2|TRBD2
ASSPRTSSYNEQF
>TRBJ2-1|TRBV11-2|-
ASSFAGNEQF
>TRBJ2-1|TRBV19|TRBD1
ASNPGQGAFSEQF
>TRBJ1-5|TRBV6-5|-
ASTATVNQPQH
>TRBJ1-4|TRBV14|-
ASSHGQTSNEKLF
>TRBJ1-2|TRBV7-9|-
ASSPNTIERNYGYT
>TRBJ2-7|TRBV7-2|TRBD2
ASSLVAGGPYDEQY
>TRBJ2-5|TRBV4-1|TRBD2
ASSQDAGLAGEEETQY
>TRBJ2-3|TRBV11-3|TRBD2
ASSLGLAGGASTDTQY
>TRBJ2-5|TRBV29-1|-
SVGGGRGKETQY
>TRBJ1-2|TRBV24-1|-
ATSDERGWDGYT
>TRBJ2-7|TRBV7-2|TRBD2
ASSLAYGLGLEQY
>TRBJ1-4|TRBV28|-
ASKEVLARRGEKLF
>TRBJ2-7|TRBV2|TRBD1
ASSLSGTAY
>TRBJ2-7|TRBV5-1|TRBD1
ASSLGDRGSEQY
>TRBJ1-5|TRBV28|-
ASSPPGEAGYQPQH
>TRBJ2-1|TRBV4-1|-
ASSPLAQNNEQF
>TRBJ1-2|TRBV5-1|-
ASSLDWEGNYGYT
>TRBJ2-3|TRBV18|-
ASSPPRGATSTDTQY
>TRBJ2-1|TRBV4-2|TRBD2
ASSQTRLAGSGEQF
>TRBJ1-2|TRBV12-3/TRBV12-4|-
ASSLDIHGYT
>TRBJ2-7|TRBV4-2|TRBD2
ASSREAGTAYEQY
>TRBJ2-7|TRBV5-5|TRBD1
ASSTGQGAYEQY
>TRBJ1-1|TRBV7-8|-
ASSLLMNTEAF
>TRBJ2-2|TRBV3-1/TRBV3-2|TRBD2
ASSQDNGRAGELF
>TRBJ1-6|TRBV15|TRBD1
ATSRDGTAVNSPLH
>TRBJ2-2|TRBV10-2|-
ASTQNSNTGELF
>TRBJ2-1|TRBV5-6|TRBD2
ASSSATSGRYNEQF
>TRBJ2-7|TRBV19|TRBD1
ASSRDRGTEQY
>TRBJ2-1|TRBV27|-
ASSLLGTARLVQSYNEQF
>TRBJ2-1|TRBV28|TRBD2
ASTPSGLAGSSSYNEQF
>TRBJ2-1|TRBV28|-
ASSLSGGIRSNEQF
>TRBJ2-7|TRBV5-1|TRBD2
ASSLAGGGRFEQY
>TRBJ2-3|TRBV12-3/TRBV12-4|-
ASSSSRRTQY